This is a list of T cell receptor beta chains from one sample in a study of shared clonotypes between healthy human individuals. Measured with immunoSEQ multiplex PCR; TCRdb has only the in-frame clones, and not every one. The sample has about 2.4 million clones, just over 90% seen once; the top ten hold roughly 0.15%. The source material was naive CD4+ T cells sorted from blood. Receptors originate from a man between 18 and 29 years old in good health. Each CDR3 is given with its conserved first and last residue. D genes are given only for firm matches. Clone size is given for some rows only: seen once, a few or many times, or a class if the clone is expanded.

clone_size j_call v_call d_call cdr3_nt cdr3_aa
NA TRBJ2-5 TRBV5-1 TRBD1 TGCGCCAGCAGCGACGGGACAGTTGGGCAAGAGACCCAGTACTTC CASSDGTVGQETQYF
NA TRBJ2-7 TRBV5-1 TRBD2 TGCGCCAGCAGCTTGAGGGACAGCCTTCGGACTAGCGGGACCTACGAGCAGTACTTC CASSLRDSLRTSGTYEQYF
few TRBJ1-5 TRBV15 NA TGTGCCACCAGCAGAGAAGGCAATCAGCCCCAGCATTTT CATSREGNQPQHF
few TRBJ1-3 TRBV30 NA TGTGCCTGGATACCTGGAAACACCATATATTTT CAWIPGNTIYF
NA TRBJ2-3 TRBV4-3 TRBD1 TGCGCCAGCAGCCAGGGAACCGGGACAGGCTACACAGATACGCAGTATTTT CASSQGTGTGYTDTQYF
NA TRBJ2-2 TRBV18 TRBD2 TGTGCCAGCTCACCACTCAGCGGGAGCGACACCGGGGAGCTGTTTTTT CASSPLSGSDTGELFF
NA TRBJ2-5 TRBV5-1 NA TGCGCCAGCAGCCCTTTAGTGCTAATTCAGGAGACCCAGTACTTC CASSPLVLIQETQYF
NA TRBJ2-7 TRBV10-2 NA TGCGCCACCACGGACCCTGCCTTAGGCTCCTACGAGCAGTACTTC CATTDPALGSYEQYF
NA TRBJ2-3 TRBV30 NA TGTGCCTGGAGTCGGAAGGGGGGGAGGGCAGATACGCAGTATTTT CAWSRKGGRADTQYF
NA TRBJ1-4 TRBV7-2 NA TGTGCCAGCAGCGAACGTTGGAATGAAAAACTGTTTTTT CASSERWNEKLFF
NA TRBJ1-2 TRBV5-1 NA TGCGCCAGCAGCTTGGAAAAGGGGACCTATGGCTACACCTTC CASSLEKGTYGYTF
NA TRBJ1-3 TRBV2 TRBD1 TGTGCCAGCGGACAGGGCAAAGGAAACACCATATATTTT CASGQGKGNTIYF
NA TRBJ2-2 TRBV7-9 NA TGTGCCAGCAGCTTATTTCTAGCGAGCAACACCGGGGAGCTGTTTTTT CASSLFLASNTGELFF
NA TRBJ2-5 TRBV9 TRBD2 TGTGCCAGCAGTGATAATAGCGGGGGGCCTTGGGAGACCCAGTACTTC CASSDNSGGPWETQYF
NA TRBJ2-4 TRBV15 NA TGTGCCACCAGCCGCGTAGCTATGGTAGGCAAAAACATTCAGTACTTC CATSRVAMVGKNIQYF
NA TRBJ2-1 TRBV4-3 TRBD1 TGCGCCAGCAGCTCGGACAGGGGTTCTAATGAGCAGTTCTTC CASSSDRGSNEQFF
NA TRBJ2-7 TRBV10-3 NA TGTGCCATCAGTGAGTACAGGGACTCCTACGAGCAGTACTTC CAISEYRDSYEQYF
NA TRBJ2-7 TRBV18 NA TGTGCCAGCTCACCACCGGCGGGGATGGGAGCTCGGCAGTACTTC CASSPPAGMGARQYF
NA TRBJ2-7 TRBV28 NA TGTGCCAGCAGTTCGAGCGGTTATACCTACGAGCAGTACTTC CASSSSGYTYEQYF
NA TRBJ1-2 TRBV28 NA TGTGCCAGCACCTTCGGGAGGAGAGTAAACTATGGCTACACCTTC CASTFGRRVNYGYTF
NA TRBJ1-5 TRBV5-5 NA TGTGCCAGCAGCGTCACGGGGACGACACTTAGCAATCAGCCCCAGCATTTT CASSVTGTTLSNQPQHF
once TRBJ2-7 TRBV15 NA TGTGCCACCAGCAGAGATCCGCGGACTCTAGGGTACTTC CATSRDPRTLGYF
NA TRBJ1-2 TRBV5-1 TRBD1 TGCGCCAGCAGCACTTGGACAGGGGGCGGCTATGGCTACACCTTC CASSTWTGGGYGYTF
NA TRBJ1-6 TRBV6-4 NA TGTGCCAGCAGTGCCTCGCCCACAGGAGCTTCACCCCTCCACTTT CASSASPTGASPLHF
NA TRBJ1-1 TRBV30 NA TGTGCCCGGAGCCGGGCGAACACTGAAGCTTTCTTT CARSRANTEAFF
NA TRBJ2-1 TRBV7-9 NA TGTGCCAGCAGCCCCCGTCCGTGGGACAAAGACCCCAATGAGCAGTTCTTC CASSPRPWDKDPNEQFF
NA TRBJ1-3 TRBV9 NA TGTGCCAGCAGTGAACAGAGCTCTGGAAACACCATATATTTT CASSEQSSGNTIYF
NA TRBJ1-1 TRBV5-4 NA TGTGCCAGCAGCCCCGGGACGGGGGCGGTCCTCCGGAACACTGAAGCTTTCTTT CASSPGTGAVLRNTEAFF
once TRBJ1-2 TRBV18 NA TGTGCCAGCTCAGCGGACAGCCCCTATGGCTACACCTTC CASSADSPYGYTF
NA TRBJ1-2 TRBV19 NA TGTGCCAGTAGTAAAAGGGCTAACTATGGCTACACCTTC CASSKRANYGYTF
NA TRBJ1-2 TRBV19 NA TGTGCCAGTAGCCTTCTTTTTTACGGCGGCTACACCTTC CASSLLFYGGYTF
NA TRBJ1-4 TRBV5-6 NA TGTGCCAGCAGCTCCCCGGAAAATGAAAAACTGTTTTTT CASSSPENEKLFF
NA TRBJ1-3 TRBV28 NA TGTGCCGGGCAATCGAGGGAATCTGGAAACACCATATATTTT CAGQSRESGNTIYF
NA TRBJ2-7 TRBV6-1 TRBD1 TGTGCCAGCACCACAACAACAGGGGGCTACGAGCAGTACTTC CASTTTTGGYEQYF